Sequencing of this TCR beta chain was carried out in a study of radiotherapy plus CTLA-4 blockade in lung cancer. The wider study: Among all patients, 15% to 20% showed objective responses, while roughly 30% had disease control. General study results and limits: Following radiotherapy plus ipilimumab, tumor-derived TCR clones expanded in the blood.

Focal radiation was given together with CTLA-4 blockade (ipilimumab) to patients with chemo-refractory metastatic non-small-cell lung cancer. A remark on this clone: Its specificity is unknown.

The data were produced by immunoSEQ multiplex PCR, yet TCRdb's version contains in-frame clones alone and is incomplete. In the table there are more than 25,000 clones, around 80% of which are singletons. The CDR3 runs 11 residues. Deletions cut 7 bases from V and 1 base from J, with 4 bases between. The germline V gene has CDR1 MNHEY and CDR2 SMNVEV (reference sequence). This material consisted of peripheral blood, taken from a patient treated with radiotherapy plus ipilimumab. This TCR came from a human donor with non-small cell lung cancer who had stable disease on radiotherapy plus ipilimumab. The chain links TRBV27 to TRBJ1-1; D not resolved. The chain's CDR3 is CASKGNTEAFF. The CDR3 DNA reads as TGTGCCAGCAAGGGGAACACTGAAGCTTTCTTT.